Reported below is one T cell receptor beta chain. A 1 in 200,000 to 1 in 1 million T cell depth was the sequencing target. Clones were sequenced by immunoSEQ multiplex PCR, and TCRdb holds only the in-frame ones, with some missing. The data show nearly 100,000 clones, roughly 80% seen once. The data derive from a study of cytotoxic CD8 clonotypes in ibrutinib-treated CLL. Trimming took 2 bases from V and 7 from J; bases not matched to a gene: 20. CDR1 and CDR2 from the germline V gene are ENHRY and SYGVKD. This CDR3 spans 19 amino acids. The sequenced sample was PBMCs, obtained after 12 months of ibrutinib treatment. The chain links TRBV10-3 to TRBJ2-1; 7 bases match TRBD1. This TCR was recovered from a human donor with chronic lymphocytic leukemia. CDR3 sequence (DNA): TGTGCCATCAGTGAGGGACCCTCCGCGCGACAGGGCAATACAAATGAGCAGTTCTTC. Protein product: CAISEGPSARQGNTNEQFF.